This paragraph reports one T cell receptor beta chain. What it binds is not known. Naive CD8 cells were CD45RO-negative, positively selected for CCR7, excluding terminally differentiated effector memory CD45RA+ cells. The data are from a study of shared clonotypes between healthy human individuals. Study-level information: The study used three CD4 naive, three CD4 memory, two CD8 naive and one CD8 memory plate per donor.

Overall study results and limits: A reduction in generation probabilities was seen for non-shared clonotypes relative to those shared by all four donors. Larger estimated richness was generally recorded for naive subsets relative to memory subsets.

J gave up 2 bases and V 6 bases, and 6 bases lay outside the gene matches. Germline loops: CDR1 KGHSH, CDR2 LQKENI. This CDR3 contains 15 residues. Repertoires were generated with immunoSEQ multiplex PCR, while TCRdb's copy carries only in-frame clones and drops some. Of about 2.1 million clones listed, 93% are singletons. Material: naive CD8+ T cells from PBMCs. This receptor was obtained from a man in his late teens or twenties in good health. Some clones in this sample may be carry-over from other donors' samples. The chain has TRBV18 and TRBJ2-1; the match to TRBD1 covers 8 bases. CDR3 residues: CASSDRGLTYNEQFF. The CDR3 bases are TGTGCCAGCTCCGACAGGGGCTTAACCTACAATGAGCAGTTCTTC.